This T cell receptor beta chain originates from a study of blood T cell repertoires in COVID-19. Here immunoSEQ multiplex PCR was the method, and the copy in TCRdb shows in-frame clones only, minus some. The data show around 150,000 clones, with around 85% seen just once and approximately 3.3% held by the top ten. CDR3 length: 18 residues. CDR1 and CDR2 (germline): KGHSH, LQKENI. V lost 11 bases to trimming and J lost 0 bases; unmatched junction nucleotides: 11. This sequence originates from a human donor with acute or convalescent COVID-19. The donor label of this sample is uncertain. The chain employs TRBV18 and TRBJ2-2, with 14 bases that match TRBD2. The sample comprised peripheral blood. This chain's CDR3 is CAGHRTSGGIANTGELFF. Written as DNA, the CDR3 is TGTGCCGGGCATCGGACTAGCGGGGGGATCGCGAACACCGGGGAGCTGTTTTTT.